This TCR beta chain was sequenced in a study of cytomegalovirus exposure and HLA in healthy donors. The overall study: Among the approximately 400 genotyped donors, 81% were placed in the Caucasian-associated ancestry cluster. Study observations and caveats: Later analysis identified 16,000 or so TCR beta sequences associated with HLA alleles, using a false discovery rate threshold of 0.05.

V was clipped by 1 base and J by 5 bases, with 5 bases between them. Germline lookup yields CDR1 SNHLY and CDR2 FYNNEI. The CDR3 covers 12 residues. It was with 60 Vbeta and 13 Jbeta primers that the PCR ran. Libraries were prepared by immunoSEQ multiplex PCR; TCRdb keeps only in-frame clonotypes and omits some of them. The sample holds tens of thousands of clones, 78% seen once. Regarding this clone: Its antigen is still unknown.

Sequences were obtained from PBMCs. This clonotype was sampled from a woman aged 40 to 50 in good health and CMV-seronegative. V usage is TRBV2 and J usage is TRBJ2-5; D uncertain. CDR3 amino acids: CASSEGRETQYF. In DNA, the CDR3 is TGTGCCAGCAGTGAAGGGCGGGAGACCCAGTACTTC.